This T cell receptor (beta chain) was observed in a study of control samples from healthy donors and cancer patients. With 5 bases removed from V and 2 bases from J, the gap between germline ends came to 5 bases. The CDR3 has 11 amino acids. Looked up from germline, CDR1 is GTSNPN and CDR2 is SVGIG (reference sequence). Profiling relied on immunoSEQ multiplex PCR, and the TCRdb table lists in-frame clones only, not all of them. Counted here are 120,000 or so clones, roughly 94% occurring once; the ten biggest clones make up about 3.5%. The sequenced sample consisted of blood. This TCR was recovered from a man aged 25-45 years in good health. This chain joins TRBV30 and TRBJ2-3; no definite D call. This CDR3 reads CAWDLTDTQYF. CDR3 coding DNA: TGTGCCTGGGACCTCACAGATACGCAGTATTTT.